A selection of T cell receptor beta chains follows, all from one sample in a study of blood T cell repertoires in COVID-19. Produced via immunoSEQ multiplex PCR; TCRdb's table is partial and in-frame only. The repertoire holds 90,000 to 150,000 clones, with roughly 88% as singletons. Sequenced input: peripheral blood. All receptors come from a woman between 50 and 59 years old with active or convalescent COVID-19. Both conserved end residues are part of each CDR3. Each record gives: J gene, clone size, D gene, V gene, CDR3 protein, CDR3 DNA. A D gene is named only where the DNA matches it firmly. Only some rows state a clone size, as once, few, many or a class for expanded clones.

TRBJ2-1,.,TRBD2,TRBV3-1/TRBV3-2,CASRSGALSSYNEQFF,TGTGCCAGCAGAAGCGGGGCCCTGAGCTCCTACAATGAGCAGTTCTTC
TRBJ2-5,.,.,TRBV6-6,CASSLKETQYF,TGTGCCAGCAGCCTAAAAGAGACCCAGTACTTC
TRBJ2-7,once,TRBD2,TRBV19,CASSSSGASSYEQYF,TGTGCCAGTAGTAGTAGCGGGGCAAGCTCCTACGAGCAGTACTTC
TRBJ2-5,.,TRBD1,TRBV10-3,CAISESSFQGAETQYF,TGTGCCATCAGTGAGTCGTCTTTCCAGGGGGCCGAGACCCAGTACTTC
TRBJ2-1,.,.,TRBV19,CASSRRAHNSFLGEQFF,TGTGCCAGTAGTAGGCGGGCCCATAACTCCTTTTTAGGTGAGCAGTTCTTC
TRBJ2-7,.,.,TRBV3-1/TRBV3-2,CASSQFGGVYEQYF,TGTGCCAGCAGCCAATTCGGGGGAGTCTACGAGCAGTACTTC
TRBJ2-5,.,.,TRBV10-3,CAIMEGLGETQYF,TGTGCCATCATGGAAGGTCTAGGCGAGACCCAGTACTTC
TRBJ2-3,.,TRBD2,TRBV3-1/TRBV3-2,CASSQRLAGDSTFTDTQYF,TGTGCCAGCAGCCAACGACTAGCGGGAGACTCTACGTTCACAGATACGCAGTATTTT
TRBJ1-2,.,.,TRBV28,CASSLRENYGYTF,TGTGCCAGCAGCCTACGGGAGAACTATGGCTACACCTTC
TRBJ2-5,.,.,TRBV5-5,CASSPSPTGGWETQYF,TGTGCCAGCAGCCCGTCGCCGACGGGGGGCTGGGAGACCCAGTACTTC
TRBJ1-6,.,.,TRBV4-1,CASSQVLRGGLDSPLHF,TGCGCCAGCAGCCAAGTTTTAAGGGGGGGTTTGGATTCACCCCTCCACTTT
TRBJ2-1,.,TRBD2,TRBV30,CAWSVDRTSGIYNEQFF,TGTGCCTGGAGTGTTGATCGGACTAGCGGGATCTACAATGAGCAGTTCTTC
TRBJ2-1,.,.,TRBV11-2,CASSLLPLKFF,TGTGCCAGCAGCTTACTCCCCCTTAAGTTCTTC
TRBJ2-1,.,TRBD2,TRBV11-2,CASSFVAGGNEQFF,TGTGCCAGCAGCTTCGTCGCGGGAGGGAATGAGCAGTTCTTC
TRBJ2-5,.,.,TRBV19,CASSFDRQETQYF,TGTGCCAGTAGTTTTGACAGACAAGAGACCCAGTACTTC
TRBJ2-7,once,.,TRBV15,CATSRTGRDSYEQYF,TGTGCCACCAGCAGAACAGGGAGGGACTCCTACGAGCAGTACTTC
TRBJ1-2,.,.,TRBV24-1,CATSDQVSPYGYTF,TGTGCCACCAGTGATCAGGTCAGCCCCTATGGCTACACCTTC
TRBJ1-1,.,TRBD1,TRBV10-3,CAIQDRARGNTEAFF,TGTGCCATCCAGGACAGGGCGAGAGGGAACACTGAAGCTTTCTTT
TRBJ2-5,.,TRBD1,TRBV19,CASSSPDRALETQYF,TGTGCCAGTAGTAGCCCGGACAGGGCCTTAGAGACCCAGTACTTC
TRBJ1-2,.,.,TRBV2,CASSETGRYGYTF,TGTGCCAGCAGTGAAACAGGGCGGTATGGCTACACCTTC
TRBJ2-3,.,.,TRBV5-4,CASSFITDTQYF,TGTGCCAGCAGCTTTATCACAGATACGCAGTATTTT
TRBJ2-7,.,TRBD1,TRBV13,CASSSTRGRGQYEQYF,TGTGCCAGCAGCTCCACAAGGGGCAGGGGGCAGTACGAGCAGTACTTC
TRBJ2-1,.,.,TRBV19,CASSIVGRTNEQFF,TGTGCCAGTAGTATCGTCGGGAGAACGAATGAGCAGTTCTTC
TRBJ1-6,.,TRBD1,TRBV28,CASRTRTGRGSPLHF,TGTGCCAGCAGAACCCGGACAGGGAGAGGTTCACCCCTCCACTTT
TRBJ1-3,.,TRBD1,TRBV6-1,CASSEARGGQGNIYF,TGTGCCAGCAGTGAAGCCCGAGGGGGACAGGGTAACATATATTTT
TRBJ1-4,.,TRBD1,TRBV5-1,CASSLGQGRREKLFF,TGCGCCAGCAGCTTGGGACAGGGGCGGCGTGAAAAACTGTTTTTT
TRBJ1-5,.,TRBD1,TRBV7-2,CASSFSGQGDNQPQHF,TGTGCCAGCAGCTTCTCGGGACAGGGGGACAATCAGCCCCAGCATTTT
TRBJ2-3,.,.,TRBV7-2,CASSLNGETRYF,TGTGCCAGCAGCTTAAATGGGGAGACAAGGTATTTT
TRBJ2-7,.,TRBD1,TRBV20-1,CSASAGGGYEQYF,TGCAGTGCTAGTGCAGGGGGCGGCTACGAGCAGTACTTC
TRBJ2-7,.,.,TRBV7-2,CASSFDQVSYEQYF,TGTGCCAGCAGCTTCGACCAGGTCTCCTACGAGCAGTACTTC
TRBJ1-1,.,.,TRBV2,CASSKEGWRTEAFF,TGTGCCAGCAGTAAGGAGGGATGGCGCACTGAAGCTTTCTTT
TRBJ1-5,.,.,TRBV30,CAWSLPEFGQPQHF,TGTGCCTGGAGCCTCCCGGAGTTTGGCCAGCCCCAGCATTTT
TRBJ1-1,.,TRBD1,TRBV28,CASSRPNRGSAFF,TGTGCCAGCAGTAGACCCAACAGGGGCTCCGCTTTCTTT
TRBJ1-1,.,TRBD1,TRBV23-1,CASSQSTGRTEAFF,TGCGCCAGCAGTCAATCGACAGGGCGGACTGAAGCTTTCTTT
TRBJ2-5,once,TRBD1,TRBV29-1,CSVASYEGARETQYF,TGCAGCGTTGCCTCTTATGAGGGGGCGCGAGAGACCCAGTACTTC
TRBJ2-7,once,.,TRBV2,CASSAGKINEQYF,TGTGCCAGCAGTGCCGGGAAGATAAACGAGCAGTACTTC
TRBJ1-3,once,.,TRBV30,CAQLHRQKGNTIYF,TGTGCCCAGTTGCACAGACAGAAAGGAAACACCATATATTTT
TRBJ2-5,.,.,TRBV24-1,CATSGSETQYF,TGTGCCACCAGTGGTTCGGAGACCCAGTACTTC
TRBJ2-3,.,.,TRBV14,CASSQDVRIFCTDTQYF,TGTGCCAGCAGCCAAGATGTGCGGATATTTTGCACAGATACGCAGTATTTT
TRBJ2-1,once,TRBD1,TRBV6-2/TRBV6-3,CASSYAGTGANNEQFF,TGTGCCAGCAGTTACGCCGGGACAGGGGCGAACAATGAGCAGTTCTTC
TRBJ1-4,.,TRBD1,TRBV2,CASSEALQGQGATNEKLFF,TGTGCCAGCAGTGAAGCGCTTCAGGGGCAGGGGGCAACTAATGAAAAACTGTTTTTT
TRBJ2-7,.,TRBD1,TRBV28,CASSLYAGGYEQYF,TGTGCCAGCAGTTTATACGCAGGGGGCTACGAGCAGTACTTC
TRBJ1-2,.,TRBD1,TRBV11-2,CASSPGTANYGYTF,TGTGCCAGCAGCCCCGGGACAGCTAACTATGGCTACACCTTC
TRBJ2-1,.,.,TRBV6-5,CASKMESSYNEQFF,TGTGCCAGCAAAATGGAGAGCTCCTACAATGAGCAGTTCTTC
TRBJ2-5,few,.,TRBV7-8,CASSLIGQGRSPRQETQYF,TGTGCCAGCAGCTTAATCGGGCAGGGGAGATCACCAAGACAAGAGACCCAGTACTTC
TRBJ1-1,.,.,TRBV2,CASGGENTEAFF,TGTGCCAGCGGGGGGGAGAACACTGAAGCTTTCTTT